This T cell receptor (beta chain) was obtained from a study of naive and memory T cell subsets (dated by TCRdb to between 2016 and 2019). Turning to the overall study: In the figure summarizing the skin biopsy and whole blood samples, approximately 10 blood donors, 7 tuberculin skin test biopsies and 3 saline control biopsies were reported. PCR2 was typically performed as a SYBR Green qPCR that was stopped at a set threshold, although end-point PCR (around 6 cycles) could be used instead for low-input samples.

This clonotype has a handful of counts. Its recognized antigen is unknown. No quality values exist for individual bases; no much larger clone is one base distant. From a lookup of the germline V gene, CDR1 and CDR2 are SGHRS and YFSETQ. Clipping removes 6 bases from V and 1 base from J, with 12 as the unmatched junction base count. The CDR3 runs 18 amino acids, cysteine and phenylalanine included. CDR3 DNA only is kept here, 54 bases in frame from base 1. Summary of the overall study and its limitations: The potential sensitivity of the RNA-based method to TCR transcript changes with T cell activation and differentiation was acknowledged.

The study reported a robust and sensitive protocol to amplify, sequence and analyze TCRs, based on 3' ligation of a UMI-containing oligonucleotide to TCR cDNA. For whole blood analysis, approximately 2.3 ml of peripheral blood was drawn from adult healthy volunteers into Tempus tubes, and RNA was extracted according to the manufacturer's instructions. Before reverse transcription, total RNA that had not been cell sorted was treated with RQ1 DNase, with a target input of about 1 to 1000 ng. Libraries were prepared from skin biopsies and whole blood so that pipeline robustness could be tested in samples in which T cells form a minority population. Libraries were prepared through 5' RACE. The ligated cDNA was amplified in four rounds of PCR with nested alpha and beta constant region primers together with the SP2 primer. For the blood and skin samples, TCR RNA was reverse transcribed with SuperScript IV using primers for the alpha and beta constant regions. T4 RNA ligase 1 was used to ligate an oligonucleotide containing the Illumina SP2 primer and a UMI to the 3' end of the cDNA. The 12-nucleotide UMI was composed of two random hexamers separated by an eight-base spacer, which was included to prevent hairpin formation. TCR alpha and beta chain libraries were processed separately from the second PCR onward, with dual indexing for multiplexing. After pooling, the indexed libraries were analyzed by capillary electrophoresis and sequenced on either an Illumina MiSeq or NextSeq. Libraries were spiked with PhiX DNA at about 5-8% so that base diversity was increased and cluster recognition was improved. Per the source publication's procedure: UMIs were extracted from read 2 by Demultiplexor and combined with the TCR sequence from read 1, and reads were split according to sample indices. V and J genes and V-J junctions were identified by Decombinator, and each TCR was assigned a five-part identifier that included V and J deletions. Collapsinator used UMIs to correct sequencing errors and PCR amplification heterogeneity, yielding UMI-based abundance per TCR. Identifiers were converted to nucleotide sequence by CDR3Translator and translated to amino acids, and CDR3 regions were extracted on the basis of terminal motifs. After normalization to the amount of input RNA, the error-corrected alpha and beta TCR counts from blood and from skin were compared. TCRdb reworked the public reads: Q25 trimming with fastp, MiXCR clone assembly, productive beta chains retained. Every distinct CDR3 protein forms one entry, paired with its most common genes and DNA. The V and J calls and clone size come from TCRdb's table, not from the authors' own analysis. This sample comprises around 56,000 distinct CDR3 sequences, less than 10% of them detected only once. Of the sample, roughly 9.8% falls within the top ten clones.

The chain links TRBV5-1 with TRBJ2-5, with 13 bases aligning to TRBD2. This TCR was sampled from a female donor in good health. The sequenced DNA is TGCGCCAGCAACAATATACAGGGACTAGCGGGAATCCAAGAGACCCAGTACTTC. It translates to CASNNIQGLAGIQETQYF.